The rows below give T cell receptor beta chains drawn from one sample of a study of blood T cells in healthy people across ages. MiXCR, applied by TCRdb to the 5' RACE reads, yields one record per CDR3 protein. Among about 1.6 million distinct CDR3 sequences listed, roughly 30% were seen once. Sequenced input: blood. All receptors derive from a woman aged 25 to 39 in good health. CDR3s include the opening cysteine and the closing phenylalanine or tryptophan. The D gene is left open where the match is weak. Only part of the rows carry a size: once, few, many, or a class if the clone is expanded.

clone size,V gene,D gene,J gene,CDR3 protein,CDR3 DNA
-,TRBV20-1,TRBD2,TRBJ2-1,CSASRTSGKEGNEQFF,TGCAGTGCCTCTCGGACTAGCGGGAAGGAGGGTAATGAGCAGTTCTTC
few,TRBV7-2,-,TRBJ2-1,CASSLWLRNEQFF,TGTGCCAGCAGCTTGTGGCTTCGGAATGAGCAGTTCTTC
-,TRBV5-1,TRBD1,TRBJ2-2,CASSEGAGHTGELFF,TGCGCCAGCAGCGAGGGGGCTGGGCACACCGGGGAGCTGTTTTTT
many,TRBV7-2,-,TRBJ2-3,CASSLDGLTDTQYF,TGTGCCAGCAGCTTGGACGGCCTCACAGATACGCAGTATTTT
-,TRBV6-5,-,TRBJ2-1,CATVSGAFNEQFF,TGTGCCACCGTCTCAGGCGCCTTCAATGAGCAGTTCTTC
few,TRBV6-5,-,TRBJ1-2,CASSLYLTGYGYTF,TGTGCCAGCAGCCTATACCTCACAGGGTATGGCTACACCTTC
few,TRBV2,TRBD1,TRBJ2-1,CASSADRANEQFF,TGTGCCAGCAGTGCGGACAGGGCCAATGAGCAGTTCTTC
-,TRBV3-1,-,TRBJ2-5,CASSRDTETQDF,TGTGCCAGCAGCCGGGACACGGAGACCCAGGACTTC
-,TRBV7-9,TRBD1,TRBJ1-1,CASSLVASAGGGGTEAFF,TGTGCCAGCAGCTTAGTAGCGTCGGCAGGGGGCGGAGGAACTGAAGCTTTCTTT
-,TRBV27,TRBD1,TRBJ1-1,CAGSTGQVSLGSTEAFF,TGTGCCGGCAGTACGGGACAGGTTAGTTTAGGGAGCACTGAAGCTTTCTTT
few,TRBV3-1,-,TRBJ2-5,CASSQTSVRVQETQYF,TGTGCCAGCAGCCAAACCTCAGTTCGGGTGCAAGAGACCCAGTACTTC
once,TRBV4-1,-,TRBJ2-3,CASSQRGQGFTDTQYF,TGCGCCAGCAGCCAACGGGGGCAGGGATTCACAGATACGCAGTATTTT
-,TRBV20-1,-,TRBJ2-7,CSARDRLVNYEQYF,TGCAGTGCTAGGGACCGATTGGTCAACTACGAGCAGTACTTC
few,TRBV5-5,-,TRBJ2-1,CASSFEEWGYNEQFF,TGTGCCAGCAGCTTTGAGGAATGGGGCTACAATGAGCAGTTCTTC
-,TRBV28,-,TRBJ2-6,CASLGGEGLKGANVLTF,TGTGCCAGCCTAGGGGGGGAGGGTTTGAAAGGGGCCAACGTCCTGACTTTC
-,TRBV10-3,TRBD2,TRBJ2-1,CAIMGSSGVNNEQFF,TGTGCCATCATGGGTTCTAGCGGGGTCAACAATGAGCAGTTCTTC
-,TRBV7-9,TRBD1,TRBJ2-2,CASSGQRTANTGELFF,TGTGCAAGTTCGGGACAGAGAACCGCGAACACCGGGGAGCTGTTTTTT
-,TRBV28,-,TRBJ1-2,CASSSLIQNGYTF,TGTGCCAGCAGTTCCCTAATACAGAATGGCTACACCTTC
-,TRBV3-1,-,TRBJ1-1,CASSHEGLGAFF,TGTGCCAGCAGCCATGAGGGACTGGGAGCTTTCTTT